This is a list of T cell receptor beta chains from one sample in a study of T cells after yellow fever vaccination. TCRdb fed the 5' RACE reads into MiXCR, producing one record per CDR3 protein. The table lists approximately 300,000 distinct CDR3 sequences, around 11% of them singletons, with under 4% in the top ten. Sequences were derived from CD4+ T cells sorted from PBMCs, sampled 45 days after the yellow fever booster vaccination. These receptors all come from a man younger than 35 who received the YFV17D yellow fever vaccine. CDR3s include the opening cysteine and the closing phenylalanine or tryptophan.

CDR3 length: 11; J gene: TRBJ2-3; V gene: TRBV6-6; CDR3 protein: CASSSFHTQYF
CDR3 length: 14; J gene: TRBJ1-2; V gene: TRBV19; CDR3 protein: CASSIVRDRYGYTF
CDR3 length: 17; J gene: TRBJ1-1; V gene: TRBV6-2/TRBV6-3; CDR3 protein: CASSYWSTGRANTEAFF
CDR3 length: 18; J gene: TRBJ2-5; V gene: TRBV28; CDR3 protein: CASSSILPPGQGGGTQYF
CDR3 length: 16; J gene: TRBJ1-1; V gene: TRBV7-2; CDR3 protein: CASSSPAGGLNTEAFF
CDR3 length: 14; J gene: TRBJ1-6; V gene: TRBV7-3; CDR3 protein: CASSQGQFNSPLHF
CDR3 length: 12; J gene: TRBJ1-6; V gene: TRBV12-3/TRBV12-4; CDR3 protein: CASSLAHSPLHF
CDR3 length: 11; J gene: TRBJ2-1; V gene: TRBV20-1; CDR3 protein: CSAISGGEQFF
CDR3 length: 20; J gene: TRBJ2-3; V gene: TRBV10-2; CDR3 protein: CASPRFKPGQGVVSTDTQYF
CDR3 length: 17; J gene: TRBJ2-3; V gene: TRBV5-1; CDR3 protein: CASSLATDYTSTDTQYF
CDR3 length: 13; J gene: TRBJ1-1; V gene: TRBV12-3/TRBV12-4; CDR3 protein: CASSYRVSGEAFF
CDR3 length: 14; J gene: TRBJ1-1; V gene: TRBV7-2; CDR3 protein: CASSPDRARTEAFF
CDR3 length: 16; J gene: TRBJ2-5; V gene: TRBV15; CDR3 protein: CATSRDKGTGFFSQYF
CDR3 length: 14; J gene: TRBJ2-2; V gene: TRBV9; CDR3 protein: CASSVRRRSGELFF
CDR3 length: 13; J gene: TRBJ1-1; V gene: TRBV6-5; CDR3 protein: CASSYDRGTEAFF
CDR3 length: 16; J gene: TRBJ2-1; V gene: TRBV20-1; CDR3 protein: CSARDAGTSLFSEQFF
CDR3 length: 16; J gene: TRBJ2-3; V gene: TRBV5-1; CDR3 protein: CASSFPSGGATDTQYF
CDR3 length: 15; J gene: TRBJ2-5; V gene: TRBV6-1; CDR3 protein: CASSEGGRAWETQYF
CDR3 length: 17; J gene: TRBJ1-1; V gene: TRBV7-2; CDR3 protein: CASTKVGGAAPKTEAFF
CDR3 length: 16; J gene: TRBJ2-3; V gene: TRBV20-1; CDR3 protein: CSAPPGGGGSTDTQYF
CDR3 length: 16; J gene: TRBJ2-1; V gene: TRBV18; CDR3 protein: CASSPISGGANNEQFF
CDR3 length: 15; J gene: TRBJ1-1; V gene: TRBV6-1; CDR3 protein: CASSRNRGAGTEAFF
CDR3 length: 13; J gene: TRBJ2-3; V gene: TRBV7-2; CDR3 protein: CASSLQETDTQYF
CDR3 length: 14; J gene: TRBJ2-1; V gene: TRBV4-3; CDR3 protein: CASSHGGTRGEQFF